This TCR beta chain was sequenced for a study of response to subunit inactivated influenza vaccine. Study results and caveats: Few additional T cells are recruited per seasonal influenza vaccination, authors suggested.

The germline V and J ends were trimmed by 1 base and 7 bases, with 11 bases remaining between them. CDR3 length equals 14 residues. Germline V gene sequence: CDR1 LNHNV, CDR2 YYDKDF (reference sequence). This clonotype was detected only a few times. The target antigen is unknown. TCRdb itself ran the RT-PCR reads through MiXCR, one entry per CDR3 protein. The sample carries 540,000 or so distinct CDR3 sequences, 10% to 15% recorded once. The V and J genes are TRBV15 and TRBJ1-5, with a tentative D call TRBD1 (5 bases). The input for sequencing was PBMCs from blood, taken 35 to 45 days after vaccination. This sequence was found in a man aged 50-59 years who received an inactivated influenza vaccine. For the CDR3, the DNA is TGTGCCACCAGCAGAGGCGGGGGAGGACAGCCCCAGCATTTT. Protein product: CATSRGGGGQPQHF.